The clone carrying this T cell receptor (beta chain) was seen a few times. Its specificity is not known. Sequence data for DNA of cultured CD4+ T cells were generated by the Oncomine TCR Beta short-read assay. The authors extracted genomic DNA from cultured CD4+ T cells. TCRdb re-called the PCR reads with MiXCR, one entry per CDR3 protein. The sample has roughly 2,700 distinct CDR3 sequences, roughly 31% seen once. The source of the sample is a study of vaccination and CD4 T cells after COVID-19. CDR1 SEHNR and CDR2 FQNEAQ come from the germline V gene (reference sequence). V was pared by 4 bases and J by 9 bases, with 6 bases of the junction left unmatched. The CDR3 is 15 residues long. Study-level results: Sampling was limited to relatively few convalescent patients, with no early post-infection timepoints studied.

Treatment described: roughly 11-day PBMC culture with coronavirus spike peptide pools or control peptides (ViraFEST assay). ViraFEST sequenced TCRs after peptide-pool expansion of antigen-specific T cells. After being plated at around 2 million per well, PBMCs were cultured with about 10 IU/ml IL-2 and about 10 ug/ml peptide pools. This sequence originates from a human donor who had recovered from COVID-19. Specimen: CD4+ T cells from blood, cultured in vitro, collected after SARS-CoV-2 vaccination. The genes are TRBV7-9 and TRBJ2-1; TRBD2 matches 13 bases. CDR3 region: CASSSTSGGSVEQFF. The CDR3 DNA reads as TGTGCCAGCAGCTCGACTAGCGGGGGGTCAGTTGAGCAGTTCTTC.